This passage covers 22 T cell receptor beta chains from one sample sequenced in a study of vaccination effects on CD4 cells after COVID-19. The antigens these receptors bind are not known. Sequencing used immunoSEQ multiplex PCR; TCRdb keeps in-frame clones, though not all of them. The sample includes about 70,000 clones, around 70% of them seen just once. Within the ViraFEST assay, antigen-specific CD4+ T cells underwent expansion with viral peptide pools prior to sequencing. Following culture for approximately 11 days, CD4+ T cells were isolated. It was between March and December 2020 that the person had a SARS-CoV-2 infection confirmed by PCR. The specimen comprised CD4+ T cells from PBMCs cultured with HIV peptides, sampled before COVID-19 vaccination. The sample's subset: HIV-1 Nef peptide pool negative control/reference culture. All receptors come from a human donor who had a prior SARS-CoV-2 infection.

The chain recombines TRBV5-6 with TRBJ1-2; D is perhaps TRBD1 (5 bases). Germline CDR1 reads SGHDT; CDR2 reads YYEEEE. Trimming removed 6 bases at V and 2 bases at J, with 11 bases between. This CDR3 spans 13 amino acids. CDR3 protein: CASMGGRNYGYTF. The CDR3 coding sequence is TGTGCCAGCATGGGGGGACGGAACTATGGCTACACCTTC.

This clone was observed a handful of times. The rearrangement joins TRBV10-3 to TRBJ2-3; D may be TRBD1 or TRBD2 (5 bases each). CDR3 size: 13 residues. The V end lost 7 bases, the J end lost 1 base, and 9 bases lay between the germline ends. Germline CDR1 ENHRY, CDR2 SYGVKD. The DNA for the CDR3 is TGTGCCATCACCAGGGACGGCACAGATACGCAGTATTTT. It codes for CAITRDGTDTQYF.

The rearrangement joins TRBV9 to TRBJ1-3; TRBD1 might be the D (6 bases). V lost 2 bases, J lost 1 base, and 16 bases lay in between. The length of the CDR3 is 17 residues. Germline CDR1 reads SGDLS; CDR2 reads YYNGEE. CDR3 nucleotides: TGTGCCAGCAGCGTCCGCCCTAGAGGGGGATCTGGAAACACCATATATTTT. It codes for CASSVRPRGGSGNTIYF.

The chain links TRBV2 to TRBJ1-2; 7 nucleotides match TRBD1. CDR1 and CDR2 (germline): SNHLY, FYNNEI. Trimming cost V 2 bases and J 7 bases; bases outside gene matches: 1. The CDR3 runs to 12 residues. CDR3 nucleotides: TGTGCCAGCAGTGAACAGGGGGTTGGCTACACCTTC. Its translation: CASSEQGVGYTF.

The chain has TRBV2 and TRBJ2-7, with 14 bases identical to TRBD2. V shed 4 bases and J 2 bases; nucleotides not matched to a gene: 7. The CDR3 is made up of 17 amino acids. The germline V gene has CDR1 SNHLY and CDR2 FYNNEI. CDR3: CASSGGTSGSATYEQYF. CDR3 coding DNA: TGTGCCAGCAGTGGCGGGACTAGCGGGAGCGCAACCTACGAGCAGTACTTC.

The J gene is TRBJ1-1, the V gene TRBV5-1; D is possibly TRBD1 (5 bases). The CDR3 loop spans 17 amino acids. V was cut by 4 bases and J by 0 bases, with 19 bases left in between. CDR1 is SGHRS and CDR2 is YFSETQ in the germline V gene. CDR3: CASSLGVSRVMNTEAFF. Written as DNA, the CDR3 is TGCGCCAGCAGCCTGGGGGTTAGTAGGGTTATGAACACTGAAGCTTTCTTT. Filled out from reference TRBV5-1 and TRBJ1-1, the complete variable domain reads KAGVTQTPRYLIKTRGQQVTLSCSPISGHRSVSWYQQTPGQGLQFLFEYFSETQRNKGNFPGRFSGRQFSNSRSEMNVSTLELGDSALYLCASSLGVSRVMNTEAFFGQGTRLTVV.

The J gene is TRBJ2-5, the V gene TRBV12-3 or TRBV12-4; the D is unclear. V was clipped by 3 bases and J by 5 bases, with 4 bases between them. The CDR3 is made up of 11 amino acids. The CDR3 DNA sequence: TGTGCCAGCAGTTTGTCGGAGACCCAGTACTTC. This sequence encodes CASSLSETQYF.

This rearrangement joins TRBV7-9 to TRBJ2-2; maybe TRBD1 (6 bases). The CDR3 extends over 15 amino acids. The germline V and J ends were trimmed by 5 bases and 2 bases, with 12 bases remaining between them. Germline-derived CDR1 and CDR2 are SEHNR and FQNEAQ (reference sequence). The CDR3 coding sequence is TGTGCCAGCAGCATTCGGACAGCTAACACCGGGGAGCTGTTTTTT. Translating it yields CASSIRTANTGELFF. Full variable domain (remainder filled in from reference TRBV7-9 and TRBJ2-2): DTGVSQNPRHKITKRGQNVTFRCDPISEHNRLYWYRQTLGQGPEFLTYFQNEAQLEKSRLLSDRFSAERPKGSFSTLEIQRTEQGDSAMYLCASSIRTANTGELFFGEGSRLTVL.

This clone was seen more than once but under ten times. This rearrangement joins TRBV7-9 to TRBJ1-3; D gene unclear. Trimming cost V 1 base and J 3 bases, with 7 bases left between them. The CDR3 length is 14 residues. CDR1 is SEHNR, CDR2 FQNEAQ, per germline (reference sequence). Written as DNA, the CDR3 is TGTGCCAGCAGCTTAGGCGAAATTGGAAACACCATATATTTT. Amino acids: CASSLGEIGNTIYF.

This chain's CDR3 is CASSSLSSGSFNEQFF. Here the CDR3 DNA reads TGTGCCAGCAGCTCGCTCTCTAGCGGGAGTTTCAATGAGCAGTTCTTC. V and J are TRBV5-4 and TRBJ2-1, with 10 positions matching TRBD2. This CDR3 has 16 amino acids. V dropped 3 bases and J dropped 6; count of bases not matched to a gene: 9. CDR1 is SGHNT, CDR2 YYREEE, per germline (reference sequence).

This clone was counted a few times. The chain is built from TRBV5-4 and TRBJ2-4; TRBD1 might be the D (6 bases). CDR3 length: 16 amino acids. V was cut by 4 bases and J by 1 base, with 15 bases left in between. Per germline, CDR1 SGHNT and CDR2 YYREEE (reference sequence). CDR3 loop: CASSLPGDGAKNIQYF. For the CDR3, the DNA is TGTGCCAGCAGCCTACCAGGGGATGGGGCCAAAAACATTCAGTACTTC.

This clone was seen more than once but under ten times. This chain links TRBV4-3 with TRBJ2-1; tentative D call: TRBD2 (6 bases). Germline V gives CDR1 LGHNA, CDR2 YSLEER. The CDR3 runs to 16 residues. Trimming stripped 1 base from V and 6 bases from J, with 16 bases between. The CDR3 DNA sequence: TGCGCCAGCAGCCAAGGGGAGAGGCTAGCGAGCAATGAGCAGTTCTTC. Translated: CASSQGERLASNEQFF.

The chain combines TRBV19 with TRBJ2-2; the match to TRBD2 covers 9 bases. Trimming at V came to 10 bases and at J to 3 bases, leaving 9 bases not matched to a gene. The CDR3 has 15 amino acids. Germline CDR1 LNHDA, CDR2 SQIVND (reference sequence). As DNA, the CDR3 is TGTGCCACGGCGGTCGCTAGCGGGGACACCGGGGAGCTGTTTTTT. This encodes CATAVASGDTGELFF. The complete variable domain, with remaining parts taken from reference TRBV19 and TRBJ2-2, reads DGGITQSPKYLFRKEGQNVTLSCEQNLNHDAMYWYRQDPGQGLRLIYYSQIVNDFQKGDIAEGYSVSREKKESFPLTVTSAQKNPTAFYLCATAVASGDTGELFFGEGSRLTVL.

This clone was seen a handful of times. This chain joins TRBV6-1 and TRBJ1-3; D gene uncertain. The CDR3 loop spans 17 amino acids. Germline V gene lookup returns CDR1 MNHNS and CDR2 SASEGT. Trimming removed 0 bases at V and 2 bases at J, with 14 bases between. The CDR3 region is CASSEALFLQPGNTIYF. The CDR3 bases are TGTGCCAGCAGTGAAGCGCTCTTCCTGCAGCCTGGAAACACCATATATTTT.

This chain uses TRBV5-1 with TRBJ2-2, with D perhaps TRBD1 (6 bases). V lost 3 bases to trimming and J lost 6 bases, with 18 bases between them. CDR1 is SGHRS and CDR2 is YFSETQ in the germline V gene. CDR3 length: 16 residues. The CDR3 nucleotides are TGCGCCAGCAGCTCCGGCGTTAACAGGGAAGCCGGGGAGCTGTTTTTT. Residues: CASSSGVNREAGELFF.

The rearrangement links TRBV2 to TRBJ1-1; a possible D gene is TRBD1 (6 bases). V shed 4 bases and J shed 8 bases, with 14 bases lying between them. The CDR3 has 13 amino acids. From germline, CDR1 is SNHLY and CDR2 FYNNEI. Here the CDR3 DNA reads TGTGCCAGCAGTGGATCACAGGGATGGGAAGCTTTCTTT. It encodes CASSGSQGWEAFF.

This chain uses TRBV4-2 with TRBJ2-1; TRBD1 aligns across 7 bases. Germline assignment: CDR1 LGHNA and CDR2 YNFKEQ. This CDR3 contains 16 residues. The V gene end was trimmed by 4 bases and the J gene end by 7 bases; junction bases not matched to a gene: 13. CDR3 protein: CASSLNGQVSGNEQFF. CDR3 in DNA: TGTGCCAGCAGCCTTAACGGACAGGTTTCTGGAAATGAGCAGTTCTTC.

This sequence joins TRBV18 and TRBJ1-1; TRBD1 might be the D (5 bases). The germline V and J ends were trimmed by 1 base and 2 bases, with 11 bases remaining between them. The germline V gene encodes CDR1 KGHSH and CDR2 LQKENI. This CDR3 has 15 residues. The CDR3 DNA is TGTGCCAGCTCACCACAGGGGATAGGAAACACTGAAGCTTTCTTT. This encodes CASSPQGIGNTEAFF.

This clone was seen many times. This chain joins TRBV11-2 and TRBJ2-7, with D possibly TRBD1 on 6 matching bases. This CDR3 comprises 11 residues. Germline assignment: CDR1 SGHAT and CDR2 FQNNGV. V lost 4 bases, J lost 9 bases, and 10 bases lay in between. The CDR3 reads CASSYEQGQYF. As DNA, the CDR3 is TGTGCCAGCAGCTACGAACAGGGGCAGTACTTC. The variable domain in full, with the rest retrieved from reference TRBV11-2 and TRBJ2-7, is EAGVAQSPRYKIIEKRQSVAFWCNPISGHATLYWYQQILGQGPKLLIQFQNNGVVDDSQLPKDRFSAERLKGVDSTLKIQPAKLEDSAVYLCASSYEQGQYFGPGTRLTVT.

The rearrangement joins TRBV11-3 to TRBJ2-1; D gene ambiguous. This CDR3 spans 15 amino acids. V lost 1 base to trimming and J lost 9 bases, with 16 bases between them. Germline CDR1 SGHNT, CDR2 YENEEA. CDR3: CASSLVPEGSSEQFF. For the CDR3, the DNA is TGTGCCAGCAGCTTAGTACCAGAAGGTTCTTCTGAGCAGTTCTTC.

This clone has only a few counts. V usage is TRBV5-4 and J usage is TRBJ1-6; no firm D call. This CDR3 has 16 amino acids. Germline V lookup: CDR1 SGHNT, CDR2 YYREEE (reference sequence). V was shortened by 4 bases and J by 5 bases, with 16 bases between the two germline ends. CDR3 sequence reads: CASSKDGFVDNSPLHF. DNA for the CDR3: TGTGCCAGCAGCAAAGATGGGTTTGTGGATAATTCACCCCTCCACTTT.

This clone was seen only a few times. The rearrangement links TRBV9 to TRBJ1-1, with a weak D call TRBD1 (5 bases). The V end was cut by 2 bases, the J end by 2 bases, with 10 bases between. CDR1 SGDLS and CDR2 YYNGEE come from the germline V gene. This CDR3 spans 14 amino acids. The CDR3 DNA sequence: TGTGCCAGCAGCGTCAGGGCTTACAACACTGAAGCTTTCTTT. Encoded protein: CASSVRAYNTEAFF.